This TCR beta chain was captured by sequencing in a study of T cell repertoires in cytomegalovirus infection. Study information: Selection of CMV epitopes for the study included recently identified HLA-C-restricted and well-studied HLA-B-restricted ones.

TCRdb itself ran the reads through MiXCR, one entry per CDR3 protein. The data contain fewer than 850,000 distinct CDR3 sequences, about 27% of them seen just once; the ten biggest clones take up roughly 14%. This CDR3 spans 15 amino acids. Germline CDR1 is MDHEN and CDR2 is SYDVKM. V shed 6 bases, J shed 0 bases, and the junction held 6 bases outside the gene matches. Turning to this clonotype: What it binds is not known.

This sequence originates from a human donor in good health (CMV status not recorded). Some clones in this sample may be carry-over from other donors' samples. Specimen: cultured CD8+ T cells from PBMCs, collected from culture after CMV antigen stimulation. The J gene is TRBJ2-3, the V gene TRBV28; 7 bases are a match to TRBD1. The CDR3 DNA reads as TGTGCCAGCAGCTTCGGGACAGTTAGCACAGATACGCAGTATTTT. Translation: CASSFGTVSTDTQYF.